This TCR beta chain was retrieved from a study of blood T cell repertoires in COVID-19. On the study more broadly: Samples representing acute and convalescent COVID-19 were sourced from the United States, Italy and Spain.

Across 24 US areas, participants ranged in age from about 18 to 100 years. The table came from immunoSEQ multiplex PCR; TCRdb's copy has only in-frame clones and leaves some out. This sample carries hundreds of thousands of clones, about 92% of them seen once, and the ten largest clones take 2% to 3%. CDR1 and CDR2 (germline): SGHAT, FQNNGV. The V gene lost 5 bases and the J gene lost 0 bases, with 20 bases spanning the gap. The CDR3 has 18 amino acids. The receptor comes from a man aged 60 to 75 who had recovered from COVID-19. Specimen: PBMCs or T cells enriched from blood (not recorded which). The V call is TRBV11-2, the J call TRBJ2-1; D is possibly TRBD2 (6 bases). The CDR3 protein is CASSPRAGSKSSYNEQFF. The CDR3 region has the DNA TGTGCCAGCAGCCCTAGGGCCGGGAGTAAGAGCTCCTACAATGAGCAGTTCTTC.